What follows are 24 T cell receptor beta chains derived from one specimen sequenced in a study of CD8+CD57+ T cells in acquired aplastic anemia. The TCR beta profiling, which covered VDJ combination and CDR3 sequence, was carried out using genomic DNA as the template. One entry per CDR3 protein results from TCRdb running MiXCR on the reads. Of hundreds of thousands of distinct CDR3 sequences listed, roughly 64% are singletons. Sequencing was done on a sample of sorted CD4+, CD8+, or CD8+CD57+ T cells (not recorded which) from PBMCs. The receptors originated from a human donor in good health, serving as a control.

The CDR3 is CAITRDRAHEAFF. CDR3 DNA: TGTGCCATCACCCGGGACAGGGCCCATGAAGCTTTCTTT. This chain links TRBV10-3 with TRBJ1-1; 9 bases are a match to TRBD1. Looked up from germline, CDR1 is ENHRY and CDR2 is SYGVKD. Trimming at V came to 7 bases and at J to 7 bases, leaving 7 bases not matched to a gene. The CDR3 consists of 13 residues.

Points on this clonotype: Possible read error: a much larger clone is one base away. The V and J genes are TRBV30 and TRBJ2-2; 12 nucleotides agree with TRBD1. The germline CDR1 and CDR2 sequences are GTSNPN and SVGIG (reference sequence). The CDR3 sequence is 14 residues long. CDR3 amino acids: CAWSRDRGRGKLFF. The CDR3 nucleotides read TGTGCCTGGAGTCGGGACAGGGGGCGCGGGAAGCTGTTTTTT.

CDR3 protein: CAGSGGLLSYEQYF. CDR3 coding DNA: TGTGCCGGATCGGGCGGACTCCTCTCCTACGAGCAGTACTTC. This rearrangement joins TRBV12-3 or TRBV12-4 to TRBJ2-7, with D possibly TRBD2 on 5 matching bases. The CDR3 totals 14 residues. V lost 11 bases, J lost 0 bases, and 17 bases lay in between.

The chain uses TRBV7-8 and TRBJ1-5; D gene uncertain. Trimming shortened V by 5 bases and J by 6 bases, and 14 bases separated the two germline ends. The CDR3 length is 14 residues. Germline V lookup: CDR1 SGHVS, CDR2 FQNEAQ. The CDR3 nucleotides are TGTGCCAGCAGCCTTGACGGCCAGAGTCAGCCCCAGCATTTT. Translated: CASSLDGQSQPQHF.

DNA for the CDR3: TGTGCCAGCAGCTTGGGGGACAGGGGACCAGATACGCAGTATTTT. It translates to CASSLGDRGPDTQYF. This sequence joins TRBV7-9 and TRBJ2-3, with 10 positions matching TRBD1. This CDR3 region has 15 residues. Germline V CDR1 and CDR2: SEHNR, FQNEAQ (reference sequence). After removal of 3 bases from V and 4 bases from J, the junction contained 4 bases not matched to a gene. Full variable domain (remainder filled in from reference TRBV7-9 and TRBJ2-3): DTGVSQNPRHKITKRGQNVTFRCDPISEHNRLYWYRQTLGQGPEFLTYFQNEAQLEKSRLLSDRFSAERPKGSFSTLEIQRTEQGDSAMYLCASSLGDRGPDTQYFGPGTRLTVL.

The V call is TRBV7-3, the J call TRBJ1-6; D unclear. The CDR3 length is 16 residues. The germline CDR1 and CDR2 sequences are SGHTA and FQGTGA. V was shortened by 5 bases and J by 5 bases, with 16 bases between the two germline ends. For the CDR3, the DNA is TGTGCCAGCAGCCCGGGGTGGAGGTCCCATAATTCACCCCTCCACTTT. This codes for CASSPGWRSHNSPLHF.

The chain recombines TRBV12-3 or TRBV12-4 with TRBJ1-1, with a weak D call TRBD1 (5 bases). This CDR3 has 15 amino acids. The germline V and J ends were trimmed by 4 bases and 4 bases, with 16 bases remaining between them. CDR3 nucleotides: TGTGCCAGCAGTTCGAGGGGAAGGGAGGGCACTGAAGCTTTCTTT. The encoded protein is CASSSRGREGTEAFF.

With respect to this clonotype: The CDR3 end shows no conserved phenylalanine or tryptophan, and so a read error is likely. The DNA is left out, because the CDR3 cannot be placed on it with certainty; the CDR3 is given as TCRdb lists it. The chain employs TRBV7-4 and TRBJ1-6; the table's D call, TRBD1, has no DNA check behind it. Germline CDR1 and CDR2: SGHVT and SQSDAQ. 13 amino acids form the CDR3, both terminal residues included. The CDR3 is CASSFGTGDNSPL.

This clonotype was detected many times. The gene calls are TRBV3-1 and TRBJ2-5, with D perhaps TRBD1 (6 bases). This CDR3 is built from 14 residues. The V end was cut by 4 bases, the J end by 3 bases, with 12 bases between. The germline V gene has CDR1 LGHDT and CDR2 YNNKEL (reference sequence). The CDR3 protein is CASSRLNREETQYF. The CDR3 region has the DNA TGTGCCAGCAGCCGTCTCAACAGGGAAGAGACCCAGTACTTC.

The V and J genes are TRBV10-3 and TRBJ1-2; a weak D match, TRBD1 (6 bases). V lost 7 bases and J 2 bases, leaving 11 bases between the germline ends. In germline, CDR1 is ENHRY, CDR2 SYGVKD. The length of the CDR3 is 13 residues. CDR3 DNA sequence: TGTGCCATCAACACAGGGTCGAACTATGGCTACACCTTC. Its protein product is CAINTGSNYGYTF.

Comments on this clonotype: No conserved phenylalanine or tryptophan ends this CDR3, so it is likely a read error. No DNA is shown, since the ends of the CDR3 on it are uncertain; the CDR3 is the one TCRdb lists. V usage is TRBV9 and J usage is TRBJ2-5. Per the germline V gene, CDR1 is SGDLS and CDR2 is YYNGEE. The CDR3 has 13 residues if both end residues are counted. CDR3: CASSASNERTRYS.

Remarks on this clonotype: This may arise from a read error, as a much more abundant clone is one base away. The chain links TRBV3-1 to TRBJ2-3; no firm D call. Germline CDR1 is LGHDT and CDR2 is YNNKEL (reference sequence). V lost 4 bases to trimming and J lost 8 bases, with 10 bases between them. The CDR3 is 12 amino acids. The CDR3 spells CASSLEVSTQYF. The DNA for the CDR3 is TGTGCCAGCAGCCTAGAAGTCAGTACGCAGTATTTT.

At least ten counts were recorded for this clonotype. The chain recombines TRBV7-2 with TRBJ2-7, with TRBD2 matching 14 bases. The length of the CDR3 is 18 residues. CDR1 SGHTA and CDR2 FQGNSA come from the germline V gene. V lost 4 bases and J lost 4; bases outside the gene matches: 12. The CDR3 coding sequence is TGTGCCAGCAGCTCCTATCCCGCGACTAGCGGGGGGGGTTACGAGCAGTACTTC. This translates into CASSSYPATSGGGYEQYF.

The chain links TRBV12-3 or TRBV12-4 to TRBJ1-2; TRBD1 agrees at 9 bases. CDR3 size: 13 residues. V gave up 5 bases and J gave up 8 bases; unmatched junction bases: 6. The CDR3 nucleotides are TGTGCCAGCAGTCTACAGGGGGCGGGCGGCTACACCTTC. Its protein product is CASSLQGAGGYTF.

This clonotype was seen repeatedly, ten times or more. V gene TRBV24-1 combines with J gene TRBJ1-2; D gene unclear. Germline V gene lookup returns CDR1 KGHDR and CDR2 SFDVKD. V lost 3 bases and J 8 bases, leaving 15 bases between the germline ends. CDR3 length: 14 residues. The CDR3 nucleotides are TGTGCCACCAGTGATGACCCCGCCTTGGAGGGCTACACCTTC. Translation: CATSDDPALEGYTF.

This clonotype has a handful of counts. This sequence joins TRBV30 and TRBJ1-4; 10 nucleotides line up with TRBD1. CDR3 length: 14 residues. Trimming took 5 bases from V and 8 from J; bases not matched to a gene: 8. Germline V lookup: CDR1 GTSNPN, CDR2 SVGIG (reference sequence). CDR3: CAWGGGQGMEKLFF. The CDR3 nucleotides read TGTGCCTGGGGGGGGGGACAGGGGATGGAAAAACTGTTTTTT.

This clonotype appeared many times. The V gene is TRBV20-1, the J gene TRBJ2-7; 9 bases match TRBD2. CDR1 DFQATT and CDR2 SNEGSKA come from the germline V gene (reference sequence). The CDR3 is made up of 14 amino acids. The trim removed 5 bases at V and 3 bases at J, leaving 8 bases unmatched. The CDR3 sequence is CSAAPAGGVYEQYF. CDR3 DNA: TGCAGTGCTGCTCCTGCGGGGGGGGTCTACGAGCAGTACTTC.

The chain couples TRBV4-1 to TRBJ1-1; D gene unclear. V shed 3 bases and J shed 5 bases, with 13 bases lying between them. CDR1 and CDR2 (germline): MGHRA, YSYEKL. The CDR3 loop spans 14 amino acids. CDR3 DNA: TGCGCCAGCAGCCACAGTGGTGGGTGGACTGAAGCTTTCTTT. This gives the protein CASSHSGGWTEAFF.

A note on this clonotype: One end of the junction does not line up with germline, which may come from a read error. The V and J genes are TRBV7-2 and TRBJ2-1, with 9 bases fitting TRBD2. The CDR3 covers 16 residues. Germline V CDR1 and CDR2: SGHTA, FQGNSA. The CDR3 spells CASSRGGGHGSNDQFF. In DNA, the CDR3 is TGTGCCAGCAGCCGCGGGGGGGGTCATGGCAGCAATGACCAGTTCTTC.

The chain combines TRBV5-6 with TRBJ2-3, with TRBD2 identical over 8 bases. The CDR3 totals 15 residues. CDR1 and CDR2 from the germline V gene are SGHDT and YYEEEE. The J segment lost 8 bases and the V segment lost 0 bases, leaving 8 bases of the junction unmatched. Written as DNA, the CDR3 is TGTGCCAGCAGCTTGGACCGCGCCGCGGGAGGTACGCAGTATTTT. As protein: CASSLDRAAGGTQYF.

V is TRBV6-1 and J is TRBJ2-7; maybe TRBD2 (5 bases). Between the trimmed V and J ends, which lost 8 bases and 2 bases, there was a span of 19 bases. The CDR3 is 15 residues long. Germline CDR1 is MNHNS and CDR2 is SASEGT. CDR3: CASVGVMGIPYEQYF. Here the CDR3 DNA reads TGTGCCAGCGTCGGGGTGATGGGAATACCCTACGAGCAGTACTTC.

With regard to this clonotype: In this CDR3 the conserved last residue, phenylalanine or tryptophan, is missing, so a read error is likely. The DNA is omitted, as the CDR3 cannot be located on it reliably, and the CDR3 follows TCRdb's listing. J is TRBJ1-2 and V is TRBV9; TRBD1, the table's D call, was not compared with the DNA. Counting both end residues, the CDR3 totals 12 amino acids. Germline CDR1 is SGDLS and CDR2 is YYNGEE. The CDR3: CASSIGLRGKLY.

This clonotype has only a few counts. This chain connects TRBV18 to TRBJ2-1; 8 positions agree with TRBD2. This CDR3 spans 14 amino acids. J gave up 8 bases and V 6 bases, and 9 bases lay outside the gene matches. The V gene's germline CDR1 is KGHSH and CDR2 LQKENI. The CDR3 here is CASSPTRGDDEQFF. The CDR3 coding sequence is TGTGCCAGCTCCCCTACGCGGGGGGATGATGAGCAGTTCTTC. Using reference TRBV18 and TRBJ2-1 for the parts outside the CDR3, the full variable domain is NAGVMQNPRHLVRRRGQEARLRCSPMKGHSHVYWYRQLPEEGLKFMVYLQKENIIDESGMPKERFSAEFPKEGPSILRIQQVVRGDSAAYFCASSPTRGDDEQFFGPGTRLTVL.

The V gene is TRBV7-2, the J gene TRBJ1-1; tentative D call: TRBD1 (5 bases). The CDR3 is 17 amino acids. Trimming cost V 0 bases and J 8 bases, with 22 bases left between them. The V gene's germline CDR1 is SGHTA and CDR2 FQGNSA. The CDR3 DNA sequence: TGTGCCAGCAGCTTAGCCTGGCGCTCTGGGACCACCATAGAAGCTTTCTTT. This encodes CASSLAWRSGTTIEAFF. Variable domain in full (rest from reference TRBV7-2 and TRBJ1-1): GAGVSQSPSNKVTEKGKDVELRCDPISGHTALYWYRQSLGQGLEFLIYFQGNSAPDKSGLPSDRFSAERTGGSVSTLTIQRTQQEDSAVYLCASSLAWRSGTTIEAFFGQGTRLTVV.